This T cell receptor (beta chain) came from a study of CD8+CD57+ T cells in acquired aplastic anemia. Across the whole study: The study obtained an average of around 3.1 ug of DNA from sorted CD4+ and CD8+ cells.

This clonotype was observed many times. The template for TCR beta VDJ and CDR3 sequence profiling was genomic DNA. TCRdb ran MiXCR on the reads and lists one entry per CDR3 protein. The table shows some 170,000 distinct CDR3 sequences, with about 45% occurring only once. Previously, flow cytometry had revealed CD8+CD57+ cell expansion in the patients chosen for sequencing. CDR1 is LGHNA, CDR2 YNFKEQ, per germline. The CDR3 loop spans 18 amino acids. V was pared by 0 bases and J by 0 bases, with 7 bases of the junction left unmatched. J is TRBJ2-7 and V is TRBV4-2; 11 bases are a match to TRBD2. Specimen: sorted CD4+, CD8+, or CD8+CD57+ T cells (not recorded which) from PBMCs. The receptor comes from a human donor with aplastic anemia. In nucleotides, the CDR3 is TGTGCCAGCAGCCAAGATGAAACTAGCGGGGGAGACTCCTACGAGCAGTACTTC. Translated, it gives CASSQDETSGGDSYEQYF.